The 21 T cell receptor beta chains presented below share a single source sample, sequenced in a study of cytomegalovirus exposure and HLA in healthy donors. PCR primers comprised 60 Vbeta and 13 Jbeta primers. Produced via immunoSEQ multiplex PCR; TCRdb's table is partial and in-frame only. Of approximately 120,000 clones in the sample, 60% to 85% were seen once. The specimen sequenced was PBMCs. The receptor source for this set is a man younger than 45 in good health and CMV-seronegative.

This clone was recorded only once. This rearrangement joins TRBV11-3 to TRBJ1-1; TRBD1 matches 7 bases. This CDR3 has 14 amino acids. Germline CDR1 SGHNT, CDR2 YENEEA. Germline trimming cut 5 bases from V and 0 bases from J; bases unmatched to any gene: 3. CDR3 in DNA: TGTGCCAGCAGCAAGGGACAGATGAACACTGAAGCTTTCTTT. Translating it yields CASSKGQMNTEAFF. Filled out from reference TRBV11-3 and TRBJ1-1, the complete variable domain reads EAGVVQSPRYKIIEKKQPVAFWCNPISGHNTLYWYLQNLGQGPELLIRYENEEAVDDSQLPKDRFSAERLKGVDSTLKIQPAELGDSAVYLCASSKGQMNTEAFFGQGTRLTVV.

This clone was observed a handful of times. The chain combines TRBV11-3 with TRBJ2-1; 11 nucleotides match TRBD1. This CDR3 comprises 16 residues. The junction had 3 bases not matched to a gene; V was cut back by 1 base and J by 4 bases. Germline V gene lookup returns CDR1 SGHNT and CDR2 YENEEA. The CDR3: CASSLGGTGGYNEQFF. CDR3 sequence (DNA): TGTGCCAGCAGCTTAGGAGGGACAGGGGGTTACAATGAGCAGTTCTTC.

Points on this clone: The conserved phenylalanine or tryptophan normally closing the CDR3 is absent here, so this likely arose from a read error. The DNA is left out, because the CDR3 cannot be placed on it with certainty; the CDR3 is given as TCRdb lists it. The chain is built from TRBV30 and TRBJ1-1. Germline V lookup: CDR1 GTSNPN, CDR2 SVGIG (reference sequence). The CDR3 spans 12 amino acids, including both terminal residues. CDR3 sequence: CARGRDNTEAFV.

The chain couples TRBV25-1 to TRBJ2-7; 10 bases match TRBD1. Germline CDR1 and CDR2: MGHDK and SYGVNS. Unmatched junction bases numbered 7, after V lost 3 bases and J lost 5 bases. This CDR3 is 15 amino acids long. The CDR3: CASSDPGQGGDEQYF. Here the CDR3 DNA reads TGTGCCAGCAGTGATCCCGGACAGGGGGGCGACGAGCAGTACTTC.

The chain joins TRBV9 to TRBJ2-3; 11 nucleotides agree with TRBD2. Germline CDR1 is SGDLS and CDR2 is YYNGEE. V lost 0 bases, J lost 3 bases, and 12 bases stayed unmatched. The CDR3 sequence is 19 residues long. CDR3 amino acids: CASSVGSPSSGRLTDTQYF. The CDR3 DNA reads TGTGCCAGCAGCGTAGGTTCTCCGTCTAGCGGGAGGTTGACAGATACGCAGTATTTT.

The CDR3 nucleotides are TGTGCCAGCAGCCAAGCTTTAGTCTATTACTTC. Translated: CASSQALVYYF. This chain connects TRBV4-2 to TRBJ2-4; D not certain. Trimming took off 1 base at V and 16 bases at J, with 11 bases between the two ends. The CDR3 runs 11 residues. In germline, CDR1 is LGHNA, CDR2 YNFKEQ.

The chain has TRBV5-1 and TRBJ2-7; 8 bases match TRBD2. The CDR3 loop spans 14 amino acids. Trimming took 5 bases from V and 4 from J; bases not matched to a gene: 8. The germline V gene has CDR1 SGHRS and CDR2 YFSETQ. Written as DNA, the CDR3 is TGCGCCAGCAGGGGGAGCGGGAGTAGGTACGAGCAGTACTTC. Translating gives CASRGSGSRYEQYF. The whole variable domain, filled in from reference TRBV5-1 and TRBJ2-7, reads KAGVTQTPRYLIKTRGQQVTLSCSPISGHRSVSWYQQTPGQGLQFLFEYFSETQRNKGNFPGRFSGRQFSNSRSEMNVSTLELGDSALYLCASRGSGSRYEQYFGPGTRLTVT.

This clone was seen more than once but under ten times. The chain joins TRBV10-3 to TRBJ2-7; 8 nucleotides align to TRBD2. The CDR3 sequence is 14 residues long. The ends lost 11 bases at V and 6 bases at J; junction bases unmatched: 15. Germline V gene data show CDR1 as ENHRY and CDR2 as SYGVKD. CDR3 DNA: TGTGCCGTTATAGCGGGACCAGATTCCGGCGAGCAGTACTTC. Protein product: CAVIAGPDSGEQYF.

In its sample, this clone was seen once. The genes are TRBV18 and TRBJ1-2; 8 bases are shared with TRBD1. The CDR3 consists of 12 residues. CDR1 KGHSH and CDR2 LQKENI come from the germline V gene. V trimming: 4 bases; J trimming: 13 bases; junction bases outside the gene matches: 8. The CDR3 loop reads CASSLQDREVTF. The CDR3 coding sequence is TGTGCCAGCTCACTCCAGGACAGGGAGGTCACCTTC.

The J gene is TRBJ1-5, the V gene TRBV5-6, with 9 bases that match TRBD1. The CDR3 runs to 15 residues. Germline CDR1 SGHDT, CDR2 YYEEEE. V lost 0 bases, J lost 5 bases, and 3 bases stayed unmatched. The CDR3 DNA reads TGTGCCAGCAGCTTGGAGGGACAGGGTGATCAGCCCCAGCATTTT. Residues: CASSLEGQGDQPQHF.

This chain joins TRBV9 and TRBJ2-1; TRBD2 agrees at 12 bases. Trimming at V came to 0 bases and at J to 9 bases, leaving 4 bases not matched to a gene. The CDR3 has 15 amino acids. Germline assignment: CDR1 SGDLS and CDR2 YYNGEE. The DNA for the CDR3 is TGTGCCAGCAGCGTAGTACTAGCGGGAGGTGGTGAGCAGTTCTTC. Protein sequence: CASSVVLAGGGEQFF.

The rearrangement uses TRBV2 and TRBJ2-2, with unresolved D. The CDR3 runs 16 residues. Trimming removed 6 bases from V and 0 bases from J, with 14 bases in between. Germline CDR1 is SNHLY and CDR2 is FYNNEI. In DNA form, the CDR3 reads TGTGCCAGCAGGACCTTCCTGCGGACGAACACCGGGGAGCTGTTTTTT. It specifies CASRTFLRTNTGELFF.

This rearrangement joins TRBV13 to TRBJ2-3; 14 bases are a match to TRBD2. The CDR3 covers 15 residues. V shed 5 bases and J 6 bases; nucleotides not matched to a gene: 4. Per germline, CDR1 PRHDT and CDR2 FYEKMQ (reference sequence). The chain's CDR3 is CASSPTSGGVDTQYF. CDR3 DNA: TGTGCCAGCAGCCCGACTAGCGGGGGGGTGGATACGCAGTATTTT.

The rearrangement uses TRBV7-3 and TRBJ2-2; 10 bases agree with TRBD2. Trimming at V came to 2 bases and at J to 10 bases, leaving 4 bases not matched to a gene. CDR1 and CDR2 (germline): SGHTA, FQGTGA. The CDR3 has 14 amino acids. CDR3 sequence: CASSLASGREELFF. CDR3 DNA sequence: TGTGCCAGCAGCTTAGCTAGCGGGAGAGAGGAGCTGTTTTTT.

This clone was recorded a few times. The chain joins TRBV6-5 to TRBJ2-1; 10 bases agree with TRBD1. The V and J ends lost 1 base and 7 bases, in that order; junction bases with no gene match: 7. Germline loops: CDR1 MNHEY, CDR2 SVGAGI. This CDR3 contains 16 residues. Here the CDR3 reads CASSYWSWTGGNEQFF. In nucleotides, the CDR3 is TGTGCCAGCAGTTACTGGTCTTGGACAGGGGGAAATGAGCAGTTCTTC.

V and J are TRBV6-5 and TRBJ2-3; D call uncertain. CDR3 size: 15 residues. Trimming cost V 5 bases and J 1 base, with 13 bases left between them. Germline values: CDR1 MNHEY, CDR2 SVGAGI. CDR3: CASSARSTGTDTQYF. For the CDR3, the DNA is TGTGCCAGCAGTGCTAGATCGACCGGCACAGATACGCAGTATTTT.

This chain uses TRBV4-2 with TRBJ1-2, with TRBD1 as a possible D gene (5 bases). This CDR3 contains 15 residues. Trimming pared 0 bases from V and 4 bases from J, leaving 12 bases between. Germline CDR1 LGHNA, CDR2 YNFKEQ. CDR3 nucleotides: TGTGCCAGCAGCCAAGATCGGGGGGTCGCCTATGGCTACACCTTC. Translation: CASSQDRGVAYGYTF.

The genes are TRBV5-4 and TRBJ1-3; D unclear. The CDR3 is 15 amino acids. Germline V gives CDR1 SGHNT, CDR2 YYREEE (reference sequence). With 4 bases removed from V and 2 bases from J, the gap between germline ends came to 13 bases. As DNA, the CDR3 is TGTGCCAGCAGCCCTGCGGGCATCGCTGGAAACACCATATATTTT. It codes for CASSPAGIAGNTIYF.

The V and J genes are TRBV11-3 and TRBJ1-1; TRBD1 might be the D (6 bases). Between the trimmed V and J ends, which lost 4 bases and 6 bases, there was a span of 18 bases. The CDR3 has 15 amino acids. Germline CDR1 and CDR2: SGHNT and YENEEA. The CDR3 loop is CASSSGGGAGAEAFF. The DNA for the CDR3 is TGTGCCAGCAGCTCCGGAGGGGGGGCTGGGGCTGAAGCTTTCTTT.

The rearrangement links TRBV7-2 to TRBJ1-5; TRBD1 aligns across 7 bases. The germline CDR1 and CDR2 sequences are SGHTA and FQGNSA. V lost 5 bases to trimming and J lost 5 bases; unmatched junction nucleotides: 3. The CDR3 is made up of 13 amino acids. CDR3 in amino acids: CASSHGQDQPQHF. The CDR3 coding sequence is TGTGCCAGCAGCCACGGACAGGATCAGCCCCAGCATTTT.

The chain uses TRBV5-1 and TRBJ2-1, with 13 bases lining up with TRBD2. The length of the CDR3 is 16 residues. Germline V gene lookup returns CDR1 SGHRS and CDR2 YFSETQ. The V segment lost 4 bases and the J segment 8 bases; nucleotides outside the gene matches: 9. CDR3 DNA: TGCGCCAGCAGCGCTCAACTAGCGGGGGGGCGGGATGAGCAGTTCTTC. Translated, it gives CASSAQLAGGRDEQFF.